This T cell receptor beta chain was captured in a study of CXCR3-negative and CXCR3-positive naive CD8 T cells. Study-level background: Cumulative TRB read yield was 130 million to 150 million, averaging about 1.5 +/- 0.3 million per library.

Comment on this clonotype: Its antigen remains unknown.

Via 5' RACE with UMI labels, TRB cDNA libraries were prepared. TCRdb reanalyzed the 5' RACE reads, giving one entry per CDR3 protein sequence and no DNA. The table for this sample gives 150,000 or so distinct CDR3 sequences. This CDR3 has 15 amino acids. Germline assignment: CDR1 SGHVS and CDR2 FNYEAQ. The study, taken as a whole, reports: TRB CDR3 properties were used to infer TCR strength, and surface CD5 was comparable between naive subsets. TRB CDR3 hydrophobicity was greater in CXCR3-positive naive cells than in CXCR3-negative naive cells.

The source is a human donor in good health. Some clones in this sample may be carry-over from other donors' samples. The sequenced sample consisted of naive CXCR3+ CD8+ T cells from blood. Subset defined: CD45RO-CCR7+CD27+CD95- naive CD8+ T cells expressing CXCR3 (TNR3+). The V call is TRBV7-6, the J call TRBJ2-7; checking the TCRdb D call of TRBD2 is not possible without DNA. The CDR3 loop is CASRPVPGPSGEQYF.